This entry describes one T cell receptor beta chain. This sample was included in a study of CD8+ T cells in alopecia areata. Stated treatment: oral pan-JAK inhibitor, 5-10 mg twice daily. Germline V gives CDR1 GTSNPN, CDR2 SVGIG (reference sequence). The CDR3 spans 14 residues. V dropped 0 bases and J dropped 1 base, with 8 bases sitting between them. Extracted from the samples, RNA was reverse transcribed into cDNA to serve as the sequencing template. Generated by immunoSEQ multiplex PCR, the TCRdb table keeps only in-frame clones and is missing some. The sample holds about 220,000 clones; 50% to 70% are singletons and the top ten take around 1.5%.

Source: CD4+ T cells sorted from blood, taken at week 4, from a patient treated with tofacitinib. The chain couples TRBV30 to TRBJ2-3, with D possibly being TRBD1 (6 bases). The TCR originated in a human donor with alopecia areata. CDR3 DNA: TGTGCCTGGAGTGTACAGGGTGGCACAGATACGCAGTATTTT. This translates into CAWSVQGGTDTQYF.